Detailed here is one T cell receptor (beta chain). Its antigen is currently unknown. The CDR3 sequence is 15 residues long. Between the trimmed V and J ends, which lost 0 bases and 1 base, there was a span of 9 bases. CDR1 is SGHDN and CDR2 is FVKESK in the germline V gene. The source of the sample is a study of OX40 agonist ivuxolimab in advanced cancers. Study-level background: Patients enrolled in dose escalation were diagnosed with hepatocellular carcinoma, melanoma, renal cell or head and neck cancer.

The protocol was immunoSEQ multiplex PCR, while the TCRdb copy is restricted to in-frame clones and leaves out a portion. The sample consists of roughly 61,000 clones, 92% of them appearing once. The study, taken as a whole, reports: The antigen specificity of the peripheral T cells (those that were expanded) was not determined.

The chain has TRBV14 and TRBJ1-1, with TRBD1 as a possible D gene (6 bases). The TCR originated in an adult with an advanced solid tumor such as melanoma, head and neck, liver or kidney cancer. This material consisted of CD4+ or CD8+ T cells sorted from blood, taken in a trial of the OX40 agonist ivuxolimab. CDR3 sequence: CASSQEGRGNTEAFF. CDR3 sequence (DNA): TGTGCCAGCAGCCAAGAGGGCAGGGGGAACACTGAAGCTTTCTTT.